The T cell receptor (beta chain) described here comes from a study of blood T cells in healthy people across ages. Through a sample-barcoded 5' primer and a J-beta primer mix, a second PCR was run for roughly 6 to 12 cycles. Using its own MiXCR run on the 5' RACE reads, TCRdb lists one record per CDR3 protein. The sample contains fewer than 650,000 distinct CDR3 sequences, 25% to 35% of which appear only once. Trimming shortened V by 6 bases and J by 6 bases, and 32 bases separated the two germline ends. The length of the CDR3 is 19 residues. Germline V CDR1 and CDR2: SQVTM, ANQGSEA. The same sample was also used in a study of T cells of mothers and their children.

Sequencing was carried out using blood. V gene TRBV29-1 combines with J gene TRBJ2-2; D gene uncertain. This TCR was recovered from a boy aged 2 to 10 in good health. The CDR3 is CSVELPLRTNRNRAGELFF. The CDR3 DNA reads as TGCAGCGTCGAGCTTCCCCTTAGGACCAACCGAAACCGGGCCGGGGAGCTGTTTTTT.